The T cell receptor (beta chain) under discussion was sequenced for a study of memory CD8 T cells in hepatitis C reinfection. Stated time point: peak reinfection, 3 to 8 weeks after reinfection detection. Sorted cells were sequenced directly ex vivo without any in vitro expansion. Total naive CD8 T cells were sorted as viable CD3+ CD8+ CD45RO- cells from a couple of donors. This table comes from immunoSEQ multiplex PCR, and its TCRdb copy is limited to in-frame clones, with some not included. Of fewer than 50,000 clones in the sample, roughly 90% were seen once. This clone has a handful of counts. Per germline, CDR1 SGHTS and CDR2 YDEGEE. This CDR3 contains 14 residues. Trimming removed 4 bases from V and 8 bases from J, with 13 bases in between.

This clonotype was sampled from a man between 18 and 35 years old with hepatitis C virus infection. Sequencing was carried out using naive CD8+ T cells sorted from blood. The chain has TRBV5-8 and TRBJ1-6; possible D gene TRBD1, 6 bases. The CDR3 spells CASSPTGPDSPLHF. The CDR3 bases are TGTGCCAGCAGCCCCACAGGGCCGGATTCACCCCTCCACTTT.